The 21 T cell receptor beta chains below come from one sample, sequenced in a study of blood T cell repertoires in COVID-19 (TCRdb year 2020). Libraries were prepared through the immunoSEQ multiplex PCR assay. The table comes from immuneACCESS by way of TCRdb, which keeps in-frame sequences with V and J called. Part of the clones is missing from these tables; in studies checked, under half for an unresolved V gene and the rest for unknown reasons. This sample gives under 200,000 clones in total; roughly 77% of them show up just once. Approximately 5.9% of the sample comes from the top ten. The sample consisted of peripheral blood. Receptors were obtained from a woman in her 40s with COVID-19, enrolled during active disease.

V usage is TRBV14 and J usage is TRBJ2-1, with TRBD2 matching 9 bases. Per germline, CDR1 SGHDN and CDR2 FVKESK. The CDR3 is 15 residues long. Unmatched junction bases numbered 3, after V lost 6 bases and J lost 0 bases. The CDR3 coding sequence is TGTGCCAGCAGGCCGACTAGCGGCTCCTACAATGAGCAGTTCTTC. Amino acids: CASRPTSGSYNEQFF.

V is TRBV2 and J is TRBJ2-2, with a weak D call TRBD1 (6 bases). Trimming took 6 bases from V and 7 from J, leaving 15 bases between them. Germline loops: CDR1 SNHLY, CDR2 FYNNEI. This CDR3 is built from 14 residues. CDR3 DNA: TGTGCCAGCAGCGGACAGTACTTAGGCGGGGAGCTGTTTTTT. It encodes CASSGQYLGGELFF. The variable domain in full, completed from reference TRBV2 and TRBJ2-2, reads EPEVTQTPSHQVTQMGQEVILRCVPISNHLYFYWYRQILGQKVEFLVSFYNNEISEKSEIFDDQFSVERPDGSNFTLKIRSTKLEDSAMYFCASSGQYLGGELFFGEGSRLTVL.

The J gene is TRBJ2-1, the V gene TRBV6-6; D is uncertain. CDR1 MNHNY and CDR2 SVGAGI come from the germline V gene (reference sequence). This CDR3 is 12 amino acids long. Trimming cost V 6 bases and J 7 bases, with 10 bases left between them. The CDR3 bases are TGTGCCAGCAGGTTTGAAACTAATGAGCAGTTCTTC. It translates to CASRFETNEQFF.

The chain links TRBV12-3 or TRBV12-4 to TRBJ1-1, with 10 bases that match TRBD1. The CDR3 is 13 residues long. Losses at the gene ends were 6 bases for V and 10 bases for J; bases not matched to a gene: 8. The CDR3 nucleotides read TGTGCCAGCAGATCGACAGGGGGCCTGGGAGCTTTCTTT. This encodes CASRSTGGLGAFF.

The gene calls are TRBV5-5 and TRBJ2-1; TRBD1 agrees at 10 bases. The CDR3 loop spans 16 amino acids. The germline gives CDR1 SGHKS, CDR2 YYEKEE (reference sequence). The V gene end was trimmed by 1 base and the J gene end by 3 bases; junction bases not matched to a gene: 4. CDR3 region: CASSLRGQGYYNEQFF. The CDR3, as DNA: TGTGCCAGCAGCTTGAGGGGACAGGGGTACTACAATGAGCAGTTCTTC.

This clone was observed a few times. This rearrangement joins TRBV2 to TRBJ1-2; D gene uncertain. Between the trimmed V and J ends, which lost 3 bases and 4 bases, there was a span of 9 bases. Germline CDR1 reads SNHLY; CDR2 reads FYNNEI. This CDR3 is built from 13 residues. In DNA form, the CDR3 reads TGTGCCAGCAGTGATGACGGGAGCTATGGCTACACCTTC. Amino acids: CASSDDGSYGYTF.

In nucleotides, the CDR3 is TGCGCCACCACGCCCACAGGGTCGACTGAAGCTTTCTTT. Translation gives CATTPTGSTEAFF. The genes are TRBV5-1 and TRBJ1-1; perhaps TRBD1 as D (6 bases). The V gene's germline CDR1 is SGHRS and CDR2 YFSETQ. V was cut by 9 bases and J by 5 bases, with 17 bases left in between. The CDR3 has 13 amino acids. The full variable domain, in which reference TRBV5-1 and TRBJ1-1 provide the parts outside the CDR3, is KAGVTQTPRYLIKTRGQQVTLSCSPISGHRSVSWYQQTPGQGLQFLFEYFSETQRNKGNFPGRFSGRQFSNSRSEMNVSTLELGDSALYLCATTPTGSTEAFFGQGTRLTVV.

The rearrangement joins TRBV27 to TRBJ1-2; 9 nucleotides line up with TRBD1. Germline V gives CDR1 MNHEY, CDR2 SMNVEV (reference sequence). Trimming took 2 bases from V and 8 from J; bases not matched to a gene: 12. The CDR3 loop spans 16 amino acids. The CDR3 here is CASSLGFPPGQGGYTF. The CDR3 nucleotides are TGTGCCAGCAGTTTAGGGTTCCCCCCGGGACAGGGAGGCTACACCTTC.

The V gene is TRBV2, the J gene TRBJ1-4, with 10 bases that match TRBD1. CDR3 length: 13 amino acids. V gave up 10 bases and J gave up 11 bases; unmatched junction bases: 10. Germline lookup yields CDR1 SNHLY and CDR2 FYNNEI. The CDR3 spells CAIFDRGQRKLFF. The CDR3 DNA reads TGTGCCATCTTTGACAGGGGGCAAAGGAAACTGTTTTTT.

Comments on this clone: Other DNA sequences in the same sample also yield this CDR3. The V and J genes are TRBV2 and TRBJ2-1; a weak D match, TRBD2 (5 bases). This CDR3 has 12 residues. CDR1 and CDR2 (germline): SNHLY, FYNNEI. Trimming took off 8 bases at V and 4 bases at J, with 9 bases between the two ends. The CDR3 sequence is CASGGLYNEQFF. CDR3 DNA: TGTGCCAGCGGCGGACTGTACAATGAGCAGTTCTTC.

This rearrangement joins TRBV5-1 to TRBJ2-7, with 9 positions matching TRBD2. V lost 3 bases and J lost 2; bases outside the gene matches: 18. Germline V gives CDR1 SGHRS, CDR2 YFSETQ. The CDR3 loop spans 19 amino acids. CDR3 protein: CASSSLGHRIAGETYEQYF. As DNA, the CDR3 is TGCGCCAGCAGCTCCCTCGGACACCGAATAGCGGGGGAAACCTACGAGCAGTACTTC.

This clone came up once. The J gene is TRBJ2-3, the V gene TRBV6-4; 10 nucleotides agree with TRBD2. This CDR3 spans 14 amino acids. From germline, CDR1 is MRHNA and CDR2 SNTAGT. The junction had 4 bases not matched to a gene; V was cut back by 6 bases and J by 4 bases. DNA of the CDR3: TGTGCCAGCAGAGAGGGGACTAGCGCAGATACGCAGTATTTT. Residues: CASREGTSADTQYF.

This clone was observed a few times. V gene TRBV19 combines with J gene TRBJ1-5; D not resolved. There are 12 residues in the CDR3. Between the trimmed V and J ends, which lost 5 bases and 7 bases, there was a span of 9 bases. Germline V gene sequence: CDR1 LNHDA, CDR2 SQIVND (reference sequence). For the CDR3, the DNA is TGTGCCAGTAGTTCTGGGCTCCAGCCCCAGCATTTT. It encodes CASSSGLQPQHF.

The chain is built from TRBV7-2 and TRBJ2-3; 8 nucleotides align to TRBD2. The CDR3 has 16 residues. The J segment lost 4 bases and the V segment lost 5 bases, leaving 11 bases of the junction unmatched. Germline V gives CDR1 SGHTA, CDR2 FQGNSA. CDR3 sequence (DNA): TGTGCCAGCAGCCTGTTCGGGGGGGCTCCCTCAGATACGCAGTATTTT. Its translation: CASSLFGGAPSDTQYF.

The chain carries TRBV30 and TRBJ1-3; the D is unclear. CDR3 length: 15 residues. Trimming removed 0 bases from V and 0 bases from J, with 9 bases in between. Germline V gene data show CDR1 as GTSNPN and CDR2 as SVGIG (reference sequence). CDR3 loop: CAWSVRRSSGNTIYF. In DNA, the CDR3 is TGTGCCTGGAGTGTAAGAAGGAGCTCTGGAAACACCATATATTTT. Drawing the rest from reference TRBV30 and TRBJ1-3, the complete variable domain is SQTIHQWPATLVQPVGSPLSLECTVEGTSNPNLYWYRQAAGRGLQLLFYSVGIGQISSEVPQNLSASRPQDRQFILSSKKLLLSDSGFYLCAWSVRRSSGNTIYFGEGSWLTVV.

This clone was counted between two and nine times. The rearrangement links TRBV12-3 or TRBV12-4 to TRBJ2-7, with D possibly matching TRBD2 (5 bases). The CDR3 length is 13 residues. With 6 bases removed from V and 7 bases from J, the gap between germline ends came to 16 bases. The CDR3 loop is CASSLDGRREQYF. The CDR3 DNA follows: TGTGCCAGCAGCCTGGACGGAAGGAGGGAGCAGTACTTC.

The chain uses TRBV19 and TRBJ2-5; 8 bases map to TRBD1. The CDR3 loop spans 15 amino acids. Germline CDR1 and CDR2: LNHDA and SQIVND (reference sequence). Losses at the gene ends were 7 bases for V and 1 base for J; bases not matched to a gene: 8. The chain's CDR3 is CASNGAQGAQETQYF. The DNA for the CDR3 is TGTGCCAGTAACGGGGCGCAGGGGGCCCAAGAGACCCAGTACTTC.

The V and J genes are TRBV15 and TRBJ1-3; D uncertain. The CDR3 sequence is 15 residues long. Germline V gene data show CDR1 as LNHNV and CDR2 as YYDKDF (reference sequence). V lost 1 base to trimming and J lost 0 bases, with 7 bases between them. The CDR3 region is CATSRGSFSGNTIYF. Here the CDR3 DNA reads TGTGCCACCAGCAGAGGGAGCTTCTCTGGAAACACCATATATTTT.

J is TRBJ1-3 and V is TRBV5-6; D remains unclear. Germline loops: CDR1 SGHDT, CDR2 YYEEEE. V lost 1 base, J lost 0 bases, and 11 bases lay in between. The CDR3 runs to 16 residues. The CDR3 region has the DNA TGTGCCAGCAGCTTGTCCGAACGGTACTCTGGAAACACCATATATTTT. Translated, it gives CASSLSERYSGNTIYF.

Regarding this clone: Other nucleotide sequences in the sample specify the same CDR3. The chain has TRBV3-1 (or the pseudogene TRBV3-2) and TRBJ1-1; D may be TRBD1 (5 bases). Germline lookup yields CDR1 LGHDT and CDR2 YNNKEL (reference sequence). The CDR3 runs 13 residues. Deletions cut 1 base from V and 5 bases from J, with 8 bases between. Written as DNA, the CDR3 is TGTGCCAGCAGCCAAGTACGGGGGACTGAAGCTTTCTTT. It encodes CASSQVRGTEAFF.

This clone was observed a few times. V gene TRBV2 combines with J gene TRBJ1-1, with 8 bases that match TRBD1. The CDR3 consists of 15 residues. The trim removed 8 bases at V and 1 base at J, leaving 9 bases unmatched. Germline V gene data show CDR1 as SNHLY and CDR2 as FYNNEI. CDR3 DNA: TGTGCCAGCGTCTCCCGTGGGACAGGGAACACTGAAGCTTTCTTT. Its translation: CASVSRGTGNTEAFF.